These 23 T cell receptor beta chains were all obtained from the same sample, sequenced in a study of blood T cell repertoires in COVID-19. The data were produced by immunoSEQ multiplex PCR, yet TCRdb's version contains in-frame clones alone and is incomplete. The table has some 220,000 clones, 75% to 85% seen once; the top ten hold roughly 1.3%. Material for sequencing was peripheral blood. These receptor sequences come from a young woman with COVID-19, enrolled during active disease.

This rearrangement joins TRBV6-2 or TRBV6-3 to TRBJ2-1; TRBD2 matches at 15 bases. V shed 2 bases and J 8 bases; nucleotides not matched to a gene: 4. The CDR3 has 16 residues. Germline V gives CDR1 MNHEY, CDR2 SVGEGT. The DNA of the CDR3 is TGTGCCAGCAGTTACGGGACTAGCGGGGGGTATCATGAGCAGTTCTTC. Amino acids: CASSYGTSGGYHEQFF.

CDR3 in amino acids: CASSLAGGGTGVNYGYTF. CDR3 nucleotide sequence: TGTGCCAGCAGCTTGGCTGGGGGGGGGACAGGGGTCAACTATGGCTACACCTTC. The rearrangement uses TRBV5-5 and TRBJ1-2; 10 bases line up with TRBD1. Germline V gives CDR1 SGHKS, CDR2 YYEKEE (reference sequence). CDR3 length: 18 residues. J lost 2 bases, V lost 0 bases, and 10 bases had no gene match.

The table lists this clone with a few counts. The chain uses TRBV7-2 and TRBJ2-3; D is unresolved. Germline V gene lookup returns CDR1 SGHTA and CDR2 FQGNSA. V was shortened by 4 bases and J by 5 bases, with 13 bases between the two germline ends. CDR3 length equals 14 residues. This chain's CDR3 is CASSSLSTGDTQYF. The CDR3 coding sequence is TGTGCCAGCAGCTCGCTATCTACGGGAGATACGCAGTATTTT. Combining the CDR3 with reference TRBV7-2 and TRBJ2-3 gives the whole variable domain GAGVSQSPSNKVTEKGKDVELRCDPISGHTALYWYRQSLGQGLEFLIYFQGNSAPDKSGLPSDRFSAERTGGSVSTLTIQRTQQEDSAVYLCASSSLSTGDTQYFGPGTRLTVL.

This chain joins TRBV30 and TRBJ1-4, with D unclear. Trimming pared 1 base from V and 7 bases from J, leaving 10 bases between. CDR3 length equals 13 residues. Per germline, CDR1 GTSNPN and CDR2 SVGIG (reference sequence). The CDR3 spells CAWSARRSEKLFF. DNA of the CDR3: TGTGCCTGGAGTGCACGGAGAAGTGAAAAACTGTTTTTT.

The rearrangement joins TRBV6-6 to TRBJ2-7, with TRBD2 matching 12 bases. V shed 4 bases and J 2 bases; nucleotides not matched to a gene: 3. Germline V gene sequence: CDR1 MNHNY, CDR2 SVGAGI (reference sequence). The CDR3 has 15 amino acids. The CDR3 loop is CASSSLAGGTYEQYF. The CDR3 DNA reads TGTGCCAGCAGTTCCCTAGCGGGGGGGACCTACGAGCAGTACTTC.

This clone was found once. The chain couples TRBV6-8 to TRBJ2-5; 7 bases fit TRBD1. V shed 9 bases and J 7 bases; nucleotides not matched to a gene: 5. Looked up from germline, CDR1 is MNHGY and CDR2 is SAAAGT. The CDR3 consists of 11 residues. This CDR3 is CARDRVGTQYF. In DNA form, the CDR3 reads TGTGCCAGAGACAGGGTAGGGACCCAGTACTTC.

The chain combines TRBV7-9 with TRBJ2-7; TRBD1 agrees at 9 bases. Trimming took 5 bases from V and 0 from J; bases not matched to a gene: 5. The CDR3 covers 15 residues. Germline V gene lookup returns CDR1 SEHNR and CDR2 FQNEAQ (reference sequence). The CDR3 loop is CASSGDRDTSYEQYF. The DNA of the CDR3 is TGTGCCAGCAGCGGGGACAGGGATACCTCCTACGAGCAGTACTTC.

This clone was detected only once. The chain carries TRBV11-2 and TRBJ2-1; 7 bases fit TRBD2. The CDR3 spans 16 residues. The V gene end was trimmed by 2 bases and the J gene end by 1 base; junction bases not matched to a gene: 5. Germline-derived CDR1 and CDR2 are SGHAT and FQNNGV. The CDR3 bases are TGTGCCAGCAGCTTAATGGGCGGGGGTTCCTACAATGAGCAGTTCTTC. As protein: CASSLMGGGSYNEQFF.

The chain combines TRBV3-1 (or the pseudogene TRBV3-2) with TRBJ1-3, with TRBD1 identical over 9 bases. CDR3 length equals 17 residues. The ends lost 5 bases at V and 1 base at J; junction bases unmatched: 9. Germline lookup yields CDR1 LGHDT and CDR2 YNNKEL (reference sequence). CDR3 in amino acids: CASSLGQGSTSGNTIYF. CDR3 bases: TGTGCCAGCAGCTTAGGACAGGGGAGTACTTCTGGAAACACCATATATTTT.

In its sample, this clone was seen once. CDR3 amino acids: CASSQARLNTEAFF. For the CDR3, the DNA is TGCGCCAGCAGCCAAGCTAGACTGAACACTGAAGCTTTCTTT. This sequence joins TRBV4-3 and TRBJ1-1; D uncertain. Trimming pared 1 base from V and 0 bases from J, leaving 6 bases between. The CDR3 sequence is 14 residues long. Germline CDR1 reads LGHNA; CDR2 reads YSLEER.

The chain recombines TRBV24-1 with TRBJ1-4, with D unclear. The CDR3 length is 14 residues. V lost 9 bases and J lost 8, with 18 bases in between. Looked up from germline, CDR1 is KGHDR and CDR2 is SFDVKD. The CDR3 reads CATQSSQPGEKLFF. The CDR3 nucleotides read TGTGCCACCCAGAGTTCCCAGCCCGGGGAAAAACTGTTTTTT.

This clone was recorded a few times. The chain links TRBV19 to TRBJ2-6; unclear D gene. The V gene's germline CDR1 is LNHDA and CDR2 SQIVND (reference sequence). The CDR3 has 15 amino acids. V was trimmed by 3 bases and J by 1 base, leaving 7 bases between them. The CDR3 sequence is CASSIPRSGANVLTF. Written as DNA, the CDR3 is TGTGCCAGTAGTATCCCCAGATCTGGGGCCAACGTCCTGACTTTC.

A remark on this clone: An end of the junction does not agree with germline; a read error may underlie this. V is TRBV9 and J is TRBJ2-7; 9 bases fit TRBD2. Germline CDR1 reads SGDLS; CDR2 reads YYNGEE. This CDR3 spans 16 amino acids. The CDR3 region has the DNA TGTGCCAACAGCGTAGAACCGACTAGCGGATTGTACGAGCAGTACTTC. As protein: CANSVEPTSGLYEQYF.

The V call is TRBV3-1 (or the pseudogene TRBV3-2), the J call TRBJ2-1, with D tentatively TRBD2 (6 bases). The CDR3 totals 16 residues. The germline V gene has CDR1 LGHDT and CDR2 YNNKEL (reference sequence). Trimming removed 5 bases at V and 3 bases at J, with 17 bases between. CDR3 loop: CASSSSSGDFYNEQFF. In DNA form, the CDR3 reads TGTGCCAGCAGCTCAAGTTCGGGGGACTTCTACAATGAGCAGTTCTTC.

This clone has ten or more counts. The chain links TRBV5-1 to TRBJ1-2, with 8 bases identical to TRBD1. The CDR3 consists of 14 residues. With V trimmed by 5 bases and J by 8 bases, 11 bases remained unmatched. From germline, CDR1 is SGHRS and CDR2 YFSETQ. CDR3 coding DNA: TGCGCCAGCAGGCCTCCCGAGACAGGGGACGGCTACACCTTC. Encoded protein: CASRPPETGDGYTF.

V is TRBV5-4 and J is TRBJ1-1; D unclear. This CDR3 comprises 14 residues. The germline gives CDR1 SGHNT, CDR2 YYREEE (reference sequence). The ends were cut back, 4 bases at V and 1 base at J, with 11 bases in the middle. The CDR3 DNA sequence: TGTGCCAGCAGCCCAGAGGTACAGAACACTGAAGCTTTCTTT. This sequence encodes CASSPEVQNTEAFF.

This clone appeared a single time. The CDR3 nucleotides are TGTGCCAGCAGTCGACAGATCACTGAAGCTTTCTTT. Encoded protein: CASSRQITEAFF. The rearrangement joins TRBV12-3 or TRBV12-4 to TRBJ1-1, with D perhaps TRBD1 (5 bases). The CDR3 is 12 amino acids. V was shortened by 5 bases and J by 4 bases, with 8 bases between the two germline ends.

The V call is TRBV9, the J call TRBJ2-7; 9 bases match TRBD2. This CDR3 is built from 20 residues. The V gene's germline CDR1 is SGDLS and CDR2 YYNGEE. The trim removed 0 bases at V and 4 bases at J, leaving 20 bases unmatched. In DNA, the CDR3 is TGTGCCAGCAGCGTAGAAGGAGGTGGCGGGAGGGCCGTAATCCGGTACGAGCAGTACTTC. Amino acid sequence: CASSVEGGGGRAVIRYEQYF.

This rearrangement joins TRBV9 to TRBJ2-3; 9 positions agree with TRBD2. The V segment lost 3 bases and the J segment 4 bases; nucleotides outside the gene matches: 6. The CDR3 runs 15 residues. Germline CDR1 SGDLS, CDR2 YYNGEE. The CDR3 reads CASSALAGRADTQYF. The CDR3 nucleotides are TGTGCCAGCAGCGCCCTAGCGGGGCGAGCAGATACGCAGTATTTT.

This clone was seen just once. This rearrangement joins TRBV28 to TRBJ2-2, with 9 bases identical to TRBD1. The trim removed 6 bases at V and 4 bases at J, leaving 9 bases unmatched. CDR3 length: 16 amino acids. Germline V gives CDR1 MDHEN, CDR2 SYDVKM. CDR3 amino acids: CASSGTGGAGTGELFF. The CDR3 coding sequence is TGTGCCAGCAGCGGAACAGGGGGCGCTGGCACCGGGGAGCTGTTTTTT.

DNA for the CDR3: TGTGCCAGCAGCCCCGGTGGGCGGGGGGGCCTCACAGATACGCAGTATTTT. Translation: CASSPGGRGGLTDTQYF. The chain is built from TRBV4-2 and TRBJ2-3, with 9 bases identical to TRBD2. The CDR3 covers 17 residues. With 4 bases clipped from V and 2 bases from J, the junction kept 10 bases outside the gene matches. Germline CDR1 and CDR2: LGHNA and YNFKEQ.

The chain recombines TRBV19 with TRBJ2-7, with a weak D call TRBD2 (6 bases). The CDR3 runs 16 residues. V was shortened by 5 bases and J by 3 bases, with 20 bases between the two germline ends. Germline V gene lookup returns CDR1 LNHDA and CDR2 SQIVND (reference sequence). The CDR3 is CASSPGAPDYFYEQYF. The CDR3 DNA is TGTGCCAGTAGTCCTGGTGCGCCGGACTATTTCTACGAGCAGTACTTC.

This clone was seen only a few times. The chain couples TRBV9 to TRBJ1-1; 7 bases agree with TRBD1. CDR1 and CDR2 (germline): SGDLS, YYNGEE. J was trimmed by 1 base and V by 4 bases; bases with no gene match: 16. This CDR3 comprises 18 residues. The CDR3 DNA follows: TGTGCCAGCAGCCCCCGAGGGGTCCCACAGGGGCGGAACACTGAAGCTTTCTTT. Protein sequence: CASSPRGVPQGRNTEAFF.